Below are 27 T cell receptor beta chains sequenced from a single sample in a study of cytomegalovirus exposure and HLA in healthy donors (dated by TCRdb to 2015 to 2018). Receptors were amplified or captured by the immunoSEQ multiplex PCR assay. TCRdb's version of the immuneACCESS table is confined to in-frame rearrangements and falls short of the full clone set. An unresolved V gene accounts for under half of the shortfall where checked; the remainder is of unknown origin. This sample is represented by about 120,000 clones; 85% to 90% of them were singletons. Jointly, the top ten make up 1.5% to 2% of the sample. Sequenced sample: PBMCs. These receptors all come from a woman under 30 in good health and CMV-seronegative.

The genes are TRBV5-1 and TRBJ2-7, with 11 bases aligning to TRBD2. The junction had 3 bases not matched to a gene; V was cut back by 5 bases and J by 2 bases. Germline assignment: CDR1 SGHRS and CDR2 YFSETQ. CDR3 length: 14 amino acids. The CDR3 reads CASSGTSGTYEQYF. The CDR3 DNA sequence: TGCGCCAGCAGTGGGACTAGCGGAACCTACGAGCAGTACTTC.

DNA of the CDR3: TGTGCCAGCAGGATCGGGACACAAGGCAGCAATCAGCCCCAGCATTTT. Its protein is CASRIGTQGSNQPQHF. The J gene is TRBJ1-5, the V gene TRBV2, with TRBD1 as a possible D gene (6 bases). The CDR3 extends over 16 amino acids. Looked up from germline, CDR1 is SNHLY and CDR2 is FYNNEI. V was cut by 6 bases and J by 1 base, with 16 bases left in between.

The chain links TRBV7-9 to TRBJ2-7; 9 positions match TRBD1. Germline CDR1 is SEHNR and CDR2 is FQNEAQ (reference sequence). The V segment lost 9 bases and the J segment 0 bases; nucleotides outside the gene matches: 9. The CDR3 covers 15 residues. For the CDR3, the DNA is TGTGCCAGGATTACAGGGGGCATAAGCTCCTACGAGCAGTACTTC. This gives the protein CARITGGISSYEQYF.

J is TRBJ1-4 and V is TRBV19, with D possibly TRBD1 on 5 matching bases. The CDR3 is made up of 16 amino acids. The V end lost 3 bases, the J end lost 0 bases, and 11 bases lay between the germline ends. Germline V CDR1 and CDR2: LNHDA, SQIVND (reference sequence). The CDR3 region is CASSMTGQATNEKLFF. CDR3 coding DNA: TGTGCCAGTAGTATGACCGGACAAGCAACTAATGAAAAACTGTTTTTT.

This clone has only a few counts. This chain links TRBV2 with TRBJ2-7; 7 bases match TRBD1. The CDR3 is 13 amino acids. The V gene's germline CDR1 is SNHLY and CDR2 FYNNEI. V was clipped by 5 bases and J by 2 bases; unmatched bases: 3. The CDR3 loop reads CASSRQGAYEQYF. The CDR3 region has the DNA TGTGCCAGCAGTCGTCAGGGGGCCTACGAGCAGTACTTC.

V and J are TRBV19 and TRBJ2-1, with D tentatively TRBD1 (6 bases). Trimming left V 6 bases short and J 10 bases short, with 16 bases between. There are 13 residues in the CDR3. CDR1 and CDR2 from the germline V gene are LNHDA and SQIVND (reference sequence). The CDR3 here is CASSTLDRPEQFF. CDR3 in DNA: TGTGCCAGTAGCACCTTGGACAGACCCGAGCAGTTCTTC.

This clone was seen more than once but under ten times. At the DNA level, this CDR3 is encoded by other sequences in the same sample as well. The CDR3 loop is CASEDSLNQPQHF. DNA for the CDR3: TGTGCCAGCGAAGACAGCCTCAATCAGCCCCAGCATTTT. The genes are TRBV28 and TRBJ1-5, with a possible D match to TRBD1 (5 bases). Germline CDR1 MDHEN, CDR2 SYDVKM. Trimming took off 8 bases at V and 3 bases at J, with 11 bases between the two ends. CDR3 length: 13 amino acids. Based on the CDR3 plus reference TRBV28 and TRBJ1-5, the full variable domain is DVKVTQSSRYLVKRTGEKVFLECVQDMDHENMFWYRQDPGLGLRLIYFSYDVKMKEKGDIPEGYSVSREKKERFSLILESASTNQTSMYLCASEDSLNQPQHFGDGTRLSIL.

The CDR3 loop reads CAIRGRIGTEAFF. DNA for the CDR3: TGTGCCATCAGGGGCCGAATTGGCACTGAAGCTTTCTTT. V gene TRBV10-3 combines with J gene TRBJ1-1; unclear D gene. The germline gives CDR1 ENHRY, CDR2 SYGVKD. V lost 6 bases and J lost 4, with 12 bases in between. CDR3 length: 13 residues.

This rearrangement joins TRBV19 to TRBJ1-1; a possible D gene is TRBD1 (6 bases). With 6 bases removed from V and 1 base from J, the gap between germline ends came to 18 bases. This CDR3 spans 16 amino acids. CDR1 is LNHDA and CDR2 is SQIVND in the germline V gene (reference sequence). CDR3 in amino acids: CASRPVTGPANTEAFF. CDR3 bases: TGTGCCAGTAGACCGGTAACAGGGCCCGCGAACACTGAAGCTTTCTTT.

The chain recombines TRBV7-9 with TRBJ2-7, with TRBD1 matching 8 bases. V lost 5 bases, J lost 6 bases, and 3 bases stayed unmatched. Germline V gene data show CDR1 as SEHNR and CDR2 as FQNEAQ (reference sequence). This CDR3 comprises 12 residues. CDR3 bases: TGTGCCAGCAGCCCAGGGGGCCCCGAGCAGTACTTC. Encoded protein: CASSPGGPEQYF.

This sequence joins TRBV7-9 and TRBJ2-1; 10 nucleotides match TRBD2. The length of the CDR3 is 15 residues. J lost 5 bases, V lost 1 base, and 2 bases had no gene match. Germline values: CDR1 SEHNR, CDR2 FQNEAQ (reference sequence). The CDR3 DNA sequence: TGTGCCAGCAGCTTAGTTACTAGCGGGAACAATGAGCAGTTCTTC. This translates into CASSLVTSGNNEQFF.

The chain couples TRBV11-3 to TRBJ2-1; TRBD2 might be the D (6 bases). CDR3 length equals 15 residues. In germline, CDR1 is SGHNT, CDR2 YENEEA. The V gene lost 5 bases and the J gene lost 6 bases, with 17 bases spanning the gap. CDR3 coding DNA: TGTGCCAGCAGCCCCCGGCGCGGGGCTGGCAATGAGCAGTTCTTC. Its protein is CASSPRRGAGNEQFF.

The chain has TRBV30 and TRBJ1-5, with D perhaps matching TRBD1 (6 bases). V was trimmed by 3 bases and J by 4 bases, leaving 16 bases between them. Germline CDR1 is GTSNPN and CDR2 is SVGIG (reference sequence). CDR3 length: 15 residues. The CDR3: CAWRPQGRLNQPQHF. In nucleotides, the CDR3 is TGTGCCTGGAGGCCACAGGGACGGCTAAATCAGCCCCAGCATTTT.

J is TRBJ2-7 and V is TRBV6-1, with 7 nucleotides matching TRBD2. The germline V gene has CDR1 MNHNS and CDR2 SASEGT. V trimming: 4 bases; J trimming: 0 bases; junction bases outside the gene matches: 3. The CDR3 contains 14 residues. CDR3 protein: CASSVASGSYEQYF. The CDR3 nucleotides are TGTGCCAGCAGTGTGGCTAGCGGCTCCTACGAGCAGTACTTC.

The V gene is TRBV5-1, the J gene TRBJ2-5; 9 bases fit TRBD1. J gave up 1 base and V 4 bases, and 8 bases lay outside the gene matches. CDR3 size: 16 residues. Germline CDR1 and CDR2: SGHRS and YFSETQ. CDR3 DNA sequence: TGCGCCAGCAGCAAGGGACAGGGTATTGGCCAAGAGACCCAGTACTTC. It is translated as CASSKGQGIGQETQYF.

As regards this clone: The same CDR3 can be traced to other DNA sequences in this sample. The chain recombines TRBV27 with TRBJ1-5, with TRBD1 matching 10 bases. The CDR3 consists of 15 residues. Per the germline V gene, CDR1 is MNHEY and CDR2 is SMNVEV (reference sequence). Trimming cost V 3 bases and J 2 bases; bases outside gene matches: 1. CDR3: CASSLGTGGNQPQHF. DNA of the CDR3: TGTGCCAGCAGTTTGGGGACAGGGGGCAATCAGCCCCAGCATTTT.

The rearrangement links TRBV13 to TRBJ2-1, with 10 bases lining up with TRBD2. The CDR3 spans 15 residues. Germline assignment: CDR1 PRHDT and CDR2 FYEKMQ (reference sequence). V trimming: 6 bases; J trimming: 4 bases; junction bases outside the gene matches: 6. Here the CDR3 DNA reads TGTGCCAGCAGAGGTAGCGGGGGGAATTACAATGAGCAGTTCTTC. Protein sequence: CASRGSGGNYNEQFF.

The chain combines TRBV6-5 with TRBJ1-2; 9 positions match TRBD1. Trimming at V came to 8 bases and at J to 8 bases, leaving 12 bases not matched to a gene. The CDR3 is made up of 14 amino acids. Germline V gene lookup returns CDR1 MNHEY and CDR2 SVGAGI. For the CDR3, the DNA is TGTGCCAGCTCCGGGGACAGGGAAATTGGGGGCTACACCTTC. Protein sequence: CASSGDREIGGYTF.

V gene TRBV25-1 combines with J gene TRBJ2-2; TRBD1 agrees at 8 bases. The CDR3 runs 15 residues. V shed 9 bases, J shed 1 base, and the junction held 7 bases outside the gene matches. Germline V gene data show CDR1 as MGHDK and CDR2 as SYGVNS. CDR3: CASTYGTGNTGELFF. The CDR3 DNA reads as TGTGCCAGTACTTACGGGACAGGGAACACCGGGGAGCTGTTTTTT.

J is TRBJ2-5 and V is TRBV2; 7 nucleotides line up with TRBD1. In germline, CDR1 is SNHLY, CDR2 FYNNEI. The CDR3 runs to 15 residues. V was pared by 3 bases and J by 5 bases, with 9 bases of the junction left unmatched. In nucleotides, the CDR3 is TGTGCCAGCAGTGATCGGACAGGTCGTAGGGAGACCCAGTACTTC. It encodes CASSDRTGRRETQYF.

V and J are TRBV28 and TRBJ2-1; D possibly corresponds to TRBD2 (6 bases). The CDR3 is made up of 17 amino acids. V was trimmed by 4 bases and J by 0 bases, leaving 16 bases between them. CDR1 and CDR2 from the germline V gene are MDHEN and SYDVKM. CDR3 amino acids: CASSSGLTLSSYNEQFF. The CDR3, as DNA: TGTGCCAGCAGTTCGGGACTCACTTTAAGCTCCTACAATGAGCAGTTCTTC.

This clone has more than one count but fewer than ten. Written as DNA, the CDR3 is TGTGCCAGCAGCTTGATCGCGGGTTATAGTGAAAAACTGTTTTTT. Its protein is CASSLIAGYSEKLFF. J is TRBJ1-4 and V is TRBV5-8; no firm D call. Per germline, CDR1 SGHTS and CDR2 YDEGEE. This CDR3 contains 15 residues. V lost 1 base to trimming and J lost 7 bases, with 14 bases between them. Together with reference TRBV5-8 and TRBJ1-4, the CDR3 gives the full variable domain: EAGVTQSPTHLIKTRGQQATLRCSPISGHTSVYWYQQALGLGLQFLLWYDEGEERNRGNFPPRFSGRQFPNYSSELNVNALELEDSALYLCASSLIAGYSEKLFFGSGTQLSVL.

The V call is TRBV9, the J call TRBJ2-2; D perhaps matches TRBD1 (7 bases). Germline V gives CDR1 SGDLS, CDR2 YYNGEE. Trimming left V 3 bases short and J 0 bases short, with 12 bases between. The CDR3 is made up of 16 amino acids. CDR3 bases: TGTGCCAGCAGCGCGACAGGGACTGCGAACACCGGGGAGCTGTTTTTT. Its protein is CASSATGTANTGELFF.

About this clone: The junction shows a germline mismatch at one end, possibly a read error. This chain uses TRBV2 with TRBJ2-1; the match to TRBD2 covers 10 bases. The germline gives CDR1 SNHLY, CDR2 FYNNEI. This CDR3 is 13 amino acids long. This CDR3 reads CASGTSAYNEQFF. DNA for the CDR3: TGTGCCAGCGGGACTAGCGCCTATAATGAGCAGTTCTTC.

This clone was picked up a small number of times. V gene TRBV19 combines with J gene TRBJ2-7; 8 nucleotides agree with TRBD2. J was trimmed by 4 bases and V by 5 bases; bases with no gene match: 7. Germline CDR1 and CDR2: LNHDA and SQIVND (reference sequence). There are 14 residues in the CDR3. The chain's CDR3 is CASSAGLGGYEQYF. The CDR3 region has the DNA TGTGCCAGTAGTGCGGGACTAGGGGGGTACGAGCAGTACTTC.

V is TRBV27 and J is TRBJ1-1; D ambiguous. Germline V CDR1 and CDR2: MNHEY, SMNVEV (reference sequence). The germline V and J ends were trimmed by 1 base and 6 bases, with 9 bases remaining between them. The CDR3 consists of 13 residues. In DNA form, the CDR3 reads TGTGCCAGCAGTTTATATGCCAGCGCTGAAGCTTTCTTT. Translated, it gives CASSLYASAEAFF.

The CDR3 region has the DNA TGTGCCAGCAGCCGGATAACGGTCCCCCTGACAATATACGAGCAGTACTTC. Protein product: CASSRITVPLTIYEQYF. This chain connects TRBV13 to TRBJ2-7; the D is unclear. This CDR3 spans 17 amino acids. CDR1 is PRHDT, CDR2 FYEKMQ, per germline (reference sequence). V gave up 5 bases and J gave up 4 bases, with 24 bases separating them. The full variable domain, its missing parts supplied by reference TRBV13 and TRBJ2-7, is AAGVIQSPRHLIKEKRETATLKCYPIPRHDTVYWYQQGPGQDPQFLISFYEKMQSDKGSIPDRFSAQQFSDYHSELNMSSLELGDSALYFCASSRITVPLTIYEQYFGPGTRLTVT.